One sample yielded the 22 T cell receptor beta chains listed below, sequenced in a study of shared clonotypes between healthy human individuals. Profiling relied on immunoSEQ multiplex PCR, and the TCRdb table lists in-frame clones only, not all of them. This table has a few hundred thousand clones, almost 97% appearing once. The specimen sequenced was naive CD4+ T cells sorted from blood. Subset meaning: CD45RA+ positively selected. All receptors come from a woman aged 25 to 45 in good health.

The chain couples TRBV28 to TRBJ1-5; tentative D call: TRBD1 (6 bases). V dropped 7 bases and J dropped 7 bases, with 23 bases sitting between them. The CDR3 consists of 16 residues. Germline loops: CDR1 MDHEN, CDR2 SYDVKM. The CDR3 region is CASTLSGRGFGQPQHF. CDR3 DNA sequence: TGTGCCAGCACCCTATCTGGCAGGGGATTCGGGCAGCCCCAGCATTTT.

The rearrangement uses TRBV27 and TRBJ2-5, with 9 bases matching TRBD1. This CDR3 spans 15 amino acids. The ends lost 5 bases at V and 4 bases at J; junction bases unmatched: 8. Germline assignment: CDR1 MNHEY and CDR2 SMNVEV (reference sequence). This CDR3 reads CASSPGTGSLETQYF. The CDR3 DNA sequence: TGTGCCAGCAGTCCAGGGACAGGGTCGCTAGAGACCCAGTACTTC.

This sequence joins TRBV18 and TRBJ1-3; D not certain. The CDR3 spans 13 residues. V gave up 4 bases and J gave up 2 bases, with 6 bases separating them. Per the germline V gene, CDR1 is KGHSH and CDR2 is LQKENI. The chain's CDR3 is CASSQGTGNTIYF. CDR3 sequence (DNA): TGTGCCAGCTCACAGGGAACTGGAAACACCATATATTTT.

The chain is built from TRBV6-4 and TRBJ2-3; 8 bases align to TRBD1. With V trimmed by 8 bases and J by 4 bases, 11 bases remained unmatched. This CDR3 is 15 amino acids long. The germline CDR1 and CDR2 sequences are MRHNA and SNTAGT. The DNA of the CDR3 is TGTGCCAGCGCACGGACAGGGACGATGGCAGATACGCAGTATTTT. The encoded protein is CASARTGTMADTQYF.

The chain recombines TRBV27 with TRBJ1-5; possibly TRBD1 for D (6 bases). The germline CDR1 and CDR2 sequences are MNHEY and SMNVEV (reference sequence). This CDR3 spans 15 amino acids. Trimming left V 1 base short and J 6 bases short, with 13 bases between. CDR3 sequence reads: CASSLLLGAGQPQHF. The CDR3 nucleotides are TGTGCCAGCAGTTTATTACTGGGGGCGGGTCAGCCCCAGCATTTT.

The chain carries TRBV6-5 and TRBJ2-1, with D possibly TRBD2 on 5 matching bases. The germline V gene encodes CDR1 MNHEY and CDR2 SVGAGI. This CDR3 is 15 amino acids long. Trimming stripped 2 bases from V and 4 bases from J, with 12 bases between. The CDR3 region is CASSYKVSGYNEQFF. CDR3 DNA sequence: TGTGCCAGCAGTTACAAGGTATCGGGATACAATGAGCAGTTCTTC.

CDR3 sequence: CASKGTGAARSSYNEQFF. The DNA for the CDR3 is TGCGCCAGCAAAGGGACAGGGGCCGCGAGGAGCTCCTACAATGAGCAGTTCTTC. V usage is TRBV4-1 and J usage is TRBJ2-1; 10 nucleotides match TRBD1. Germline V gene sequence: CDR1 MGHRA, CDR2 YSYEKL. The CDR3 consists of 18 residues. Trimming removed 7 bases from V and 0 bases from J; junction bases left unmatched: 12.

This chain uses TRBV7-9 with TRBJ2-5; TRBD2 is a possible D gene (5 bases). This CDR3 has 14 amino acids. Germline CDR1 is SEHNR and CDR2 is FQNEAQ (reference sequence). V was clipped by 0 bases and J by 5 bases, with 10 bases between them. The CDR3 sequence: CASSLASGKETQYF. In DNA, the CDR3 is TGTGCCAGCAGCTTAGCCTCCGGGAAGGAGACCCAGTACTTC.

The CDR3: CATSQGNTEAFF. The CDR3 coding sequence is TGTGCCACCAGCCAGGGGAACACTGAAGCTTTCTTT. V is TRBV10-3 and J is TRBJ1-1; a possible D gene is TRBD1 (5 bases). Germline loops: CDR1 ENHRY, CDR2 SYGVKD. Trimming pared 10 bases from V and 1 base from J, leaving 10 bases between. CDR3 size: 12 residues.

Only one count was recorded for this clone. The chain carries TRBV5-6 and TRBJ2-7; 10 bases map to TRBD1. The J segment lost 0 bases and the V segment lost 2 bases, leaving 5 bases of the junction unmatched. The CDR3 loop spans 16 amino acids. Per germline, CDR1 SGHDT and CDR2 YYEEEE. CDR3 sequence: CASSLDGTGASYEQYF. The DNA for the CDR3 is TGTGCCAGCAGCTTAGACGGGACAGGGGCCTCCTACGAGCAGTACTTC.

The rearrangement links TRBV6-4 to TRBJ1-6, with unresolved D. Trimming left V 3 bases short and J 7 bases short, with 7 bases between. Germline CDR1 reads MRHNA; CDR2 reads SNTAGT. The CDR3 contains 13 residues. CDR3 protein: CASSESQNSPLHF. Written as DNA, the CDR3 is TGTGCCAGCAGTGAGTCACAGAATTCACCCCTCCACTTT.

The rearrangement links TRBV5-1 to TRBJ1-4, with TRBD1 matching over 12 bases. Losses at the gene ends were 4 bases for V and 5 bases for J; bases not matched to a gene: 12. Germline V lookup: CDR1 SGHRS, CDR2 YFSETQ. This CDR3 spans 18 amino acids. The CDR3 protein is CASSRIGTGGALNEKLFF. CDR3 DNA: TGCGCCAGCAGCCGAATAGGGACAGGGGGCGCCCTAAATGAAAAACTGTTTTTT.

The chain combines TRBV28 with TRBJ2-3; D unresolved. The V end was cut by 3 bases, the J end by 5 bases, with 6 bases between. The CDR3 runs to 12 residues. CDR1 MDHEN and CDR2 SYDVKM come from the germline V gene. The CDR3 protein is CASSLVQDTQYF. CDR3 DNA sequence: TGTGCCAGCAGTTTGGTCCAAGATACGCAGTATTTT.

This chain joins TRBV28 and TRBJ1-5; tentatively, D is TRBD1 (6 bases). Germline V gene lookup returns CDR1 MDHEN and CDR2 SYDVKM. The V and J ends lost 7 bases and 1 base respectively, with 14 bases between them. The CDR3 runs 15 residues. The CDR3 region is CASIRRGVSNQPQHF. Written as DNA, the CDR3 is TGTGCCAGCATCCGGAGGGGGGTGAGCAATCAGCCCCAGCATTTT.

This chain uses TRBV6-5 with TRBJ2-7; TRBD1 is a possible D gene (6 bases). Per germline, CDR1 MNHEY and CDR2 SVGAGI. Trimming took off 6 bases at V and 3 bases at J, with 15 bases between the two ends. The CDR3 has 14 amino acids. The CDR3 coding sequence is TGTGCCAGCAGGAACCCGACAGGCCACTACGAGCAGTACTTC. Translating it yields CASRNPTGHYEQYF.

Worth noting for this clone: At the DNA level, this CDR3 is encoded by other sequences in the same sample as well. The chain joins TRBV20-1 to TRBJ2-1; no definite D call. Germline V CDR1 and CDR2: DFQATT, SNEGSKA (reference sequence). The CDR3 covers 11 residues. Between the trimmed V and J ends, which lost 3 bases and 4 bases, there was a span of 4 bases. The CDR3: CSASRYNEQFF. For the CDR3, the DNA is TGCAGTGCTAGCCGTTACAATGAGCAGTTCTTC.

V usage is TRBV5-1 and J usage is TRBJ2-2; TRBD1 matches 9 bases. J was trimmed by 3 bases and V by 0 bases; bases with no gene match: 0. Per the germline V gene, CDR1 is SGHRS and CDR2 is YFSETQ. This CDR3 contains 15 residues. CDR3: CASSLDRGHTGELFF. The CDR3 coding sequence is TGCGCCAGCAGCTTGGACAGGGGGCACACCGGGGAGCTGTTTTTT. Combining the CDR3 with reference TRBV5-1 and TRBJ2-2 gives the whole variable domain KAGVTQTPRYLIKTRGQQVTLSCSPISGHRSVSWYQQTPGQGLQFLFEYFSETQRNKGNFPGRFSGRQFSNSRSEMNVSTLELGDSALYLCASSLDRGHTGELFFGEGSRLTVL.

The gene calls are TRBV5-1 and TRBJ1-1; unclear D gene. V was trimmed by 2 bases and J by 5 bases, leaving 16 bases between them. Per the germline V gene, CDR1 is SGHRS and CDR2 is YFSETQ. CDR3 size: 15 residues. CDR3 protein: CASSFAPEGGTEAFF. For the CDR3, the DNA is TGCGCCAGCAGCTTTGCCCCCGAGGGTGGAACTGAAGCTTTCTTT.

The chain employs TRBV7-8 and TRBJ2-2, with a possible D match to TRBD2 (6 bases). This CDR3 contains 16 residues. Germline V gene lookup returns CDR1 SGHVS and CDR2 FQNEAQ. Trimming removed 1 base at V and 9 bases at J, with 18 bases between. The CDR3: CASSLEGRGTRRELFF. The CDR3 nucleotides are TGTGCCAGCAGCTTAGAAGGGCGGGGTACGCGCCGGGAGCTGTTTTTT.

This clone was observed a single time. At the DNA level, this CDR3 is encoded by other sequences in the same sample as well. The gene calls are TRBV6-5 and TRBJ1-1; D is undetermined. This CDR3 contains 13 residues. Germline CDR1 is MNHEY and CDR2 is SVGAGI. Trimming took off 3 bases at V and 4 bases at J, with 9 bases between the two ends. The CDR3 here is CASSYGEGTEAFF. CDR3 in DNA: TGTGCCAGCAGTTATGGGGAAGGCACTGAAGCTTTCTTT.

The chain carries TRBV5-1 and TRBJ2-1; 12 bases fit TRBD2. Trimming at V came to 4 bases and at J to 5 bases, leaving 4 bases not matched to a gene. Germline CDR1 and CDR2: SGHRS and YFSETQ. The CDR3 has 15 residues. CDR3 bases: TGCGCCAGCAGCCGGACTAGCGGGACGAACAATGAGCAGTTCTTC. Residues: CASSRTSGTNNEQFF.

This chain uses TRBV11-2 with TRBJ2-1; 11 nucleotides align to TRBD2. Germline CDR1 SGHAT, CDR2 FQNNGV. J lost 3 bases, V lost 4 bases, and 8 bases had no gene match. The CDR3 totals 17 residues. CDR3 region: CASSWGGLADFYNEQFF. The CDR3 nucleotides are TGTGCCAGCAGCTGGGGGGGACTAGCGGACTTCTACAATGAGCAGTTCTTC.